These 2 T cell receptor beta chains came from one sample sequenced in a study of blood T cell repertoires in COVID-19. Data came from immunoSEQ multiplex PCR; TCRdb stores just in-frame clones and leaves some out. The repertoire holds over 110,000 clones, with over 60% as singletons. Sequencing was performed on peripheral blood. All receptors derive from an elderly man with acute or convalescent COVID-19.

The chain employs TRBV9 and TRBJ1-1; the D gene is possibly TRBD1 (5 bases). Trimming took off 0 bases at V and 5 bases at J, with 14 bases between the two ends. Germline loops: CDR1 SGDLS, CDR2 YYNGEE. CDR3 length: 15 residues. Written as DNA, the CDR3 is TGTGCCAGCAGCGTAGACACGATTGGGGGGACTGAAGCTTTCTTT. It is translated as CASSVDTIGGTEAFF.

This chain uses TRBV6-6 with TRBJ2-2; TRBD1 agrees at 10 bases. In germline, CDR1 is MNHNY, CDR2 SVGAGI (reference sequence). The CDR3 is 16 residues long. The V and J ends lost 5 bases and 6 bases, in that order; junction bases with no gene match: 9. The CDR3 region is CASSPWGDRGPGELFF. CDR3 nucleotides: TGTGCCAGCAGTCCGTGGGGAGACAGGGGGCCCGGGGAGCTGTTTTTT.